This T cell receptor (beta chain) came from a study of T cell clonality in common variable immunodeficiency. Findings of the study overall: Common variable immunodeficiency TCR beta sequences reportedly had fewer deletions and N-nucleotide insertions. CVID subjects showed higher TCRbeta clonality than healthy controls.

V lost 7 bases to trimming and J lost 2 bases; unmatched junction nucleotides: 10. CDR3 length: 16 amino acids. Per the germline V gene, CDR1 is SGHVS and CDR2 is FQNEAQ. By proportion, this clone is medium-sized. Its matching antigen is unknown. The DNA ends 3 residues before the CDR3 does, and the rest of the CDR3 is filled in from the germline J gene. CVID and control samples used equivalent genomic DNA input. TCRdb keeps only in-frame clones here, not all; method: immunoSEQ multiplex PCR. The sample is made up of around 13,000 clones, none counted only once. The rearrangement joins TRBV7-8 to TRBJ2-3, with 9 bases lining up with TRBD2. The TCR sequence derives from a human donor with common variable immunodeficiency. Sequencing was done on a sample of peripheral blood mononuclear cells. CDR3 DNA, as far as it was read: TGTGCCAGCACTTTAGGGGCGGGGGGGTTCACAGATACG. Protein sequence: CASTLGAGGFTDT. The complete CDR3 reads CASTLGAGGFTDTQYF.